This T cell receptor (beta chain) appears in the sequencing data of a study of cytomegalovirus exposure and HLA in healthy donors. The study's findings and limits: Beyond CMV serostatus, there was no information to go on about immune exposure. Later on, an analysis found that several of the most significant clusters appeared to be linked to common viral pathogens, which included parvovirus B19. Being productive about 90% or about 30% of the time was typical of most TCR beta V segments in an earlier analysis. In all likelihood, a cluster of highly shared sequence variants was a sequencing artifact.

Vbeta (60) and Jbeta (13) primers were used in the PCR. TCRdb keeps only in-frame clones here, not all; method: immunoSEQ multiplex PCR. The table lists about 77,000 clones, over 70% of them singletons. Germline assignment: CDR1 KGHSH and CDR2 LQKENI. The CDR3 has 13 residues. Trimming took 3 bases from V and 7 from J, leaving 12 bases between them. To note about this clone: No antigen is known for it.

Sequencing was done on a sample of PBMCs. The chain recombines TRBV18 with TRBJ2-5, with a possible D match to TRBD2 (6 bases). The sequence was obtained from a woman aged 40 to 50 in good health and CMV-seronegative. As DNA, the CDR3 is TGTGCCAGCTCACCGACAGTCGGGGGGACCCAGTACTTC. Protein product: CASSPTVGGTQYF.